The 5 T cell receptor beta chains presented below share a single source sample, sequenced in a study of blood T cell repertoires in COVID-19. The method was immunoSEQ multiplex PCR; TCRdb's version includes in-frame clones alone and lacks a portion of them. The repertoire has 130,000 or so clones, almost 85% of them found once; the top ten carry about 13%. Sequenced sample: peripheral blood. The receptors stem from a human donor in a cohort sampled during active COVID-19.

The chain joins TRBV14 to TRBJ1-4; D gene unclear. Germline-derived CDR1 and CDR2 are SGHDN and FVKESK. The V and J ends lost 1 base and 3 bases respectively, with 9 bases between them. This CDR3 has 15 residues. The CDR3 sequence: CASSQAPGANEKLFF. The CDR3 region has the DNA TGTGCCAGCAGCCAAGCCCCGGGTGCTAATGAAAAACTGTTTTTT.

The chain combines TRBV15 with TRBJ1-5, with 11 bases lining up with TRBD1. CDR3 length: 19 amino acids. V shed 0 bases and J 0 bases; nucleotides not matched to a gene: 7. The V gene's germline CDR1 is LNHNV and CDR2 YYDKDF (reference sequence). The CDR3 DNA follows: TGTGCCACCAGCAGAGAGGCCGGGACAGGGGGATATAGCAATCAGCCCCAGCATTTT. It encodes CATSREAGTGGYSNQPQHF. Full variable domain (remainder filled in from reference TRBV15 and TRBJ1-5): DAMVIQNPRYQVTQFGKPVTLSCSQTLNHNVMYWYQQKSSQAPKLLFHYYDKDFNNEADTPDNFQSRRPNTSFCFLDIRSPGLGDTAMYLCATSREAGTGGYSNQPQHFGDGTRLSIL.

J is TRBJ2-7 and V is TRBV19; TRBD2 might be the D (6 bases). Germline values: CDR1 LNHDA, CDR2 SQIVND (reference sequence). Trimming shortened V by 5 bases and J by 2 bases, and 13 bases separated the two germline ends. The CDR3 extends over 14 amino acids. The DNA for the CDR3 is TGTGCCAGTAGTTACCGCGGGGAAACCTACGAGCAGTACTTC. Its protein product is CASSYRGETYEQYF.

The V and J genes are TRBV5-1 and TRBJ1-1, with D perhaps matching TRBD1 (6 bases). The CDR3 is 16 amino acids. Trimming removed 1 base at V and 4 bases at J, with 17 bases between. The germline V gene encodes CDR1 SGHRS and CDR2 YFSETQ. CDR3 sequence reads: CASSLFFTGQGTEAFF. CDR3 nucleotide sequence: TGCGCCAGCAGCTTGTTTTTCACAGGGCAGGGCACTGAAGCTTTCTTT.

The chain uses TRBV18 and TRBJ2-3; D gene uncertain. Trimming removed 3 bases at V and 2 bases at J, with 6 bases between. This CDR3 region has 13 residues. Germline-derived CDR1 and CDR2 are KGHSH and LQKENI. DNA for the CDR3: TGTGCCAGCTCACCCAGGAACACAGATACGCAGTATTTT. Encoded protein: CASSPRNTDTQYF.